Below are 8 T cell receptor beta chains sequenced from a single sample in a study of technical replicates of blood from several donors. The table came from immunoSEQ multiplex PCR; TCRdb's copy has only in-frame clones and leaves some out. The table lists tens of thousands of clones, roughly 86% of them singletons. The sample comprised PBMCs. The source is a human donor in good health. Some clones in this sample may be carry-over from other donors' samples.

The V call is TRBV18, the J call TRBJ1-1, with a possible D match to TRBD1 (5 bases). The CDR3 has 14 amino acids. CDR1 and CDR2 (germline): KGHSH, LQKENI. V lost 3 bases, J lost 5 bases, and 13 bases lay in between. CDR3 in DNA: TGTGCCAGCTCACCGGGGCTTGTGGAAACTGAAGCTTTCTTT. Amino acid sequence: CASSPGLVETEAFF.

The rearrangement links TRBV7-8 to TRBJ2-1, with D possibly being TRBD2 (5 bases). The CDR3 loop spans 17 amino acids. Trimming removed 5 bases at V and 2 bases at J, with 19 bases between. Germline values: CDR1 SGHVS, CDR2 FQNEAQ. Here the CDR3 DNA reads TGTGCCAGCAGCCCTCCTAGCAGCCTACCCCCCTACAATGAGCAGTTCTTC. As protein: CASSPPSSLPPYNEQFF.

The rearrangement links TRBV7-3 to TRBJ2-1, with TRBD1 matching 8 bases. CDR1 and CDR2 (germline): SGHTA, FQGTGA. This CDR3 is built from 14 residues. V lost 4 bases and J lost 8; bases outside the gene matches: 7. In DNA, the CDR3 is TGTGCCAGCAGCTCGACAGGGGCCGGGGATGAGCAGTTCTTC. Its protein product is CASSSTGAGDEQFF.

The chain has TRBV7-8 and TRBJ2-1, with TRBD2 matching over 12 bases. V was clipped by 5 bases and J by 7 bases; unmatched bases: 9. The CDR3 loop spans 16 amino acids. Per germline, CDR1 SGHVS and CDR2 FQNEAQ. Here the CDR3 reads CASSPFSLAGGNEQFF. DNA of the CDR3: TGTGCCAGCAGCCCCTTCTCCCTAGCGGGAGGGAATGAGCAGTTCTTC.

The gene calls are TRBV10-3 and TRBJ2-7; 9 nucleotides line up with TRBD1. CDR3 length: 15 amino acids. The V gene end was trimmed by 0 bases and the J gene end by 4 bases; junction bases not matched to a gene: 4. In germline, CDR1 is ENHRY, CDR2 SYGVKD. CDR3 loop: CAISESGTGLYEQYF. The CDR3 bases are TGTGCCATCAGTGAGTCGGGGACAGGGTTATACGAGCAGTACTTC.

This chain joins TRBV7-9 and TRBJ2-7, with a tentative D call TRBD1 (6 bases). Per the germline V gene, CDR1 is SEHNR and CDR2 is FQNEAQ (reference sequence). With 5 bases removed from V and 0 bases from J, the gap between germline ends came to 11 bases. The CDR3 is 14 amino acids. CDR3 DNA sequence: TGTGCCAGCAGCGCAACAGGGAGCTCCTACGAGCAGTACTTC. This translates into CASSATGSSYEQYF. Full variable domain (remainder filled in from reference TRBV7-9 and TRBJ2-7): DTGVSQNPRHKITKRGQNVTFRCDPISEHNRLYWYRQTLGQGPEFLTYFQNEAQLEKSRLLSDRFSAERPKGSFSTLEIQRTEQGDSAMYLCASSATGSSYEQYFGPGTRLTVT.

The chain carries TRBV7-3 and TRBJ2-1, with TRBD2 matching 7 bases. The ends lost 0 bases at V and 3 bases at J; junction bases unmatched: 2. Germline V gives CDR1 SGHTA, CDR2 FQGTGA. The CDR3 runs to 15 residues. CDR3 loop: CASSLTASGYNEQFF. The DNA for the CDR3 is TGTGCCAGCAGCTTAACGGCTAGCGGCTACAATGAGCAGTTCTTC.

The J gene is TRBJ1-5, the V gene TRBV7-9, with D possibly being TRBD1 (5 bases). The V gene's germline CDR1 is SEHNR and CDR2 FQNEAQ (reference sequence). V gave up 5 bases and J gave up 4 bases, with 9 bases separating them. This CDR3 contains 13 residues. DNA of the CDR3: TGTGCCAGCAGCCACGCAGGGAATCAGCCCCAGCATTTT. Translating it yields CASSHAGNQPQHF. Supplemented by reference TRBV7-9 and TRBJ1-5, the full variable domain reads DTGVSQNPRHKITKRGQNVTFRCDPISEHNRLYWYRQTLGQGPEFLTYFQNEAQLEKSRLLSDRFSAERPKGSFSTLEIQRTEQGDSAMYLCASSHAGNQPQHFGDGTRLSIL.